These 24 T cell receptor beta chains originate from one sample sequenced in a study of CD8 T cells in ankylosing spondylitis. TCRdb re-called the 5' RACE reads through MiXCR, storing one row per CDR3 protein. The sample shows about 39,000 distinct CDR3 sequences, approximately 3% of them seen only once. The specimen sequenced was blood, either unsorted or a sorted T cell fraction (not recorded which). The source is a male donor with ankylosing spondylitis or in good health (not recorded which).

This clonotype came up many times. DNA for the CDR3: TGTGCCAGCAGCGGTAGTTCGGGCCAGCCCCAGCATTTT. Encoded protein: CASSGSSGQPQHF. The chain has TRBV9 and TRBJ1-5, with D unclear. CDR3 length: 13 residues. In germline, CDR1 is SGDLS, CDR2 YYNGEE. V lost 3 bases and J lost 7, with 11 bases in between.

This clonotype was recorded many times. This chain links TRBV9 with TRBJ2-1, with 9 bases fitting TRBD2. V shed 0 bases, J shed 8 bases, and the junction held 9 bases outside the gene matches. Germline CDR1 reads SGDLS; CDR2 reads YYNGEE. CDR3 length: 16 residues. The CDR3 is CASSVGVAGVGHEQFF. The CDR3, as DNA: TGTGCCAGCAGCGTAGGGGTAGCGGGAGTCGGCCATGAGCAGTTCTTC.

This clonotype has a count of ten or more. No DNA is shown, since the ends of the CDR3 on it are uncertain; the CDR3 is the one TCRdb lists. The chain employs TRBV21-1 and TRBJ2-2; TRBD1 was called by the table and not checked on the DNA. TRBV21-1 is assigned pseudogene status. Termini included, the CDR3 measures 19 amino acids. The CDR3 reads CASSKAARVGKGAAGELFF.

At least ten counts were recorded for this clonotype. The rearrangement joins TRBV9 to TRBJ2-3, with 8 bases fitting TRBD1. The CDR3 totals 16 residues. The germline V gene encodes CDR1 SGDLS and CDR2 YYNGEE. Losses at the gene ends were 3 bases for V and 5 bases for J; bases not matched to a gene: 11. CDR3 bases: TGTGCCAGCAGCGGTCCCATGACAGGGGCGGGAGATACGCAGTATTTT. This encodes CASSGPMTGAGDTQYF.

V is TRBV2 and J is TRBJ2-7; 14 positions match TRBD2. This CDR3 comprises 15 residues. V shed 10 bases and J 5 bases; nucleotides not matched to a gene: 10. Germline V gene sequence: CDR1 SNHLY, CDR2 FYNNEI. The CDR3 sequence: CATPTSGRVSHEQYV. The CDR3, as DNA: TGTGCCACCCCGACTAGCGGGAGGGTTTCCCACGAGCAGTACGTC.

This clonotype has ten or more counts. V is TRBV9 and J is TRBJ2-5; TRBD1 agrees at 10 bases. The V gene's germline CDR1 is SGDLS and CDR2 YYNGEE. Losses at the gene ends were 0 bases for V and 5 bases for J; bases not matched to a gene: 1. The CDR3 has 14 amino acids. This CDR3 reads CASSVAGQGETQYF. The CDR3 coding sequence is TGTGCCAGCAGCGTAGCGGGACAGGGGGAGACCCAGTACTTC.

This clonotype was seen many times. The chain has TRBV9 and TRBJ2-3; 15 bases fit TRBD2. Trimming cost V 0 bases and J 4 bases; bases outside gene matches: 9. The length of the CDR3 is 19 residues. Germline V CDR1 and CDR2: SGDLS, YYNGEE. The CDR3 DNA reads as TGTGCCAGCAGCGTAGCCCAGACGAGGACTAGCGGGAGGGCAGATACGCAGTATTTT. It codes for CASSVAQTRTSGRADTQYF.

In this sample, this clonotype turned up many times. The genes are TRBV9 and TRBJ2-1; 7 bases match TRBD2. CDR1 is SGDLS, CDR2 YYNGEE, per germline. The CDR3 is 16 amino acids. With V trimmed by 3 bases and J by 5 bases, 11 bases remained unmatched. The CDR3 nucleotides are TGTGCCAGCAGCGCGACTAGCTTCGGTCGAAACAATGAGCAGTTCTTC. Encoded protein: CASSATSFGRNNEQFF. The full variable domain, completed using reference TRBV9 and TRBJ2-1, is DSGVTQTPKHLITATGQRVTLRCSPRSGDLSVYWYQQSLDQGLQFLIQYYNGEERAKGNILERFSAQQFPDLHSELNLSSLELGDSALYFCASSATSFGRNNEQFFGPGTRLTVL.

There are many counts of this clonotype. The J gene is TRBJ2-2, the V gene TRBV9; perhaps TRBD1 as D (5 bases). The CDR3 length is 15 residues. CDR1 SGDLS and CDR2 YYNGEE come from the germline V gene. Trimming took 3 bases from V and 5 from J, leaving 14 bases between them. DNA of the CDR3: TGTGCCAGCAGCGAAGGTGGGGCAAATACCGGGGAGCTGTTTTTT. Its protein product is CASSEGGANTGELFF.

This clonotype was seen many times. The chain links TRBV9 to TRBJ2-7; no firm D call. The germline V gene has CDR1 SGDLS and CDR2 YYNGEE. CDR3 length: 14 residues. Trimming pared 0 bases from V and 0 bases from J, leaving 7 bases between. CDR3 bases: TGTGCCAGCAGCGTAGGACCGGACTCCTACGAGCAGTACGTC. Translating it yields CASSVGPDSYEQYV.

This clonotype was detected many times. The CDR3 nucleotides read TGTGCCAGCAGCGTAGGGGCGGGGGGACGGAGCTCCTACAATGAGCAGTTCTTC. It specifies CASSVGAGGRSSYNEQFF. The chain couples TRBV9 to TRBJ2-1, with 8 bases lining up with TRBD2. The CDR3 extends over 18 amino acids. Germline V gene lookup returns CDR1 SGDLS and CDR2 YYNGEE. V shed 0 bases and J 0 bases; nucleotides not matched to a gene: 8.

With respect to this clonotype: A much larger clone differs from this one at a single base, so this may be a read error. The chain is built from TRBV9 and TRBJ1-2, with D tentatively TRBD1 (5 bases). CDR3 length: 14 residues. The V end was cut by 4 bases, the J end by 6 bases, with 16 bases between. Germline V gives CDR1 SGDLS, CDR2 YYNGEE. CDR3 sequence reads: CASSIRAGLDGYTF. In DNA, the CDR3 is TGTGCCAGCAGCATAAGGGCGGGGCTTGATGGCTACACCTTC.

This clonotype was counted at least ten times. The CDR3 nucleotides read TGTGCCAGCAGCGTAGAGGCAGGGGGAGCCGGGGAGCTGTTTTTT. Its protein is CASSVEAGGAGELFF. The chain couples TRBV9 to TRBJ2-2; 7 bases line up with TRBD1. The V gene end was trimmed by 0 bases and the J gene end by 6 bases; junction bases not matched to a gene: 5. CDR3 length equals 15 residues. Looked up from germline, CDR1 is SGDLS and CDR2 is YYNGEE.

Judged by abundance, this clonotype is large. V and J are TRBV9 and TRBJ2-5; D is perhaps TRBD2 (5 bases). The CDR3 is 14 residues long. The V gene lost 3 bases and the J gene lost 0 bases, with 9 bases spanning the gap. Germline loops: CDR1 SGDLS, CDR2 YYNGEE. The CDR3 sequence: CASSESGYQETQYF. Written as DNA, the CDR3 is TGTGCCAGCAGCGAGAGCGGTTACCAAGAGACCCAGTACTTC.

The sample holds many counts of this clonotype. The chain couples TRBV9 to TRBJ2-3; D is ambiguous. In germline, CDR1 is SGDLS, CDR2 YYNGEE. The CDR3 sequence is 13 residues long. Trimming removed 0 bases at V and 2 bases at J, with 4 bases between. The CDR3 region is CASSVGNTDTQYF. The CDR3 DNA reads TGTGCCAGCAGCGTAGGGAACACAGATACGCAGTATTTT.

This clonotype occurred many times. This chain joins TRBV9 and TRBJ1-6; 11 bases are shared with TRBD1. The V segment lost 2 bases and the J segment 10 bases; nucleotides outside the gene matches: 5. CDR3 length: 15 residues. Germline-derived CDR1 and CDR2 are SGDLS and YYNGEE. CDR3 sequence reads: CASSVQDRGRSPLHF. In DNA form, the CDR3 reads TGTGCCAGCAGCGTCCAGGACAGGGGGCGATCACCCCTCCACTTT.

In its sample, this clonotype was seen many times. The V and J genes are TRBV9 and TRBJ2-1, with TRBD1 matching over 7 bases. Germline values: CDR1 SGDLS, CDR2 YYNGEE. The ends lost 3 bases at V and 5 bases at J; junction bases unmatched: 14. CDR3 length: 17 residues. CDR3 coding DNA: TGTGCCAGCAGCGGTCCCCCTACAGGGGCGAACCACAATGAGCAGTTCTTC. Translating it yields CASSGPPTGANHNEQFF.

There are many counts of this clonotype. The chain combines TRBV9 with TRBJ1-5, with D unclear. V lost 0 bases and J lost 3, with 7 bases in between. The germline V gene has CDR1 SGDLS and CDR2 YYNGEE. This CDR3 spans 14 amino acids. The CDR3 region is CASSVGPDNQPQHF. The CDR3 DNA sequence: TGTGCCAGCAGCGTAGGTCCTGACAATCAGCCCCAGCATTTT.

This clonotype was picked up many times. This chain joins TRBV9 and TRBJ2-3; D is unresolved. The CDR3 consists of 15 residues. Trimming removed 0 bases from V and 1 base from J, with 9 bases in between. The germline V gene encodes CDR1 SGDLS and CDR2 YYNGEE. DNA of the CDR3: TGTGCCAGCAGCGTAGTTGGCTATGGCACAGATACGCAGTATTTT. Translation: CASSVVGYGTDTQYF. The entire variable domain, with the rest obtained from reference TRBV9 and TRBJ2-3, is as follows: DSGVTQTPKHLITATGQRVTLRCSPRSGDLSVYWYQQSLDQGLQFLIQYYNGEERAKGNILERFSAQQFPDLHSELNLSSLELGDSALYFCASSVVGYGTDTQYFGPGTRLTVL.

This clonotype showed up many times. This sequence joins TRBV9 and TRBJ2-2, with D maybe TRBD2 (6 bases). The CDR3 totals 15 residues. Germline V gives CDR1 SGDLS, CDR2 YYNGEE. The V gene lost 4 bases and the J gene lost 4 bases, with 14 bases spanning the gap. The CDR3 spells CASSISGHPTGELFF. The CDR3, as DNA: TGTGCCAGCAGCATTAGCGGCCACCCCACCGGGGAGCTGTTTTTT.

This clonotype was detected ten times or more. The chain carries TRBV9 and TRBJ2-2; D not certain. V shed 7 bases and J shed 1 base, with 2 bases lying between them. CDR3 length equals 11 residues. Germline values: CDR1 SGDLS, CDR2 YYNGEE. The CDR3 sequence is CASGNTGELFF. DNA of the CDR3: TGTGCCAGCGGGAACACCGGGGAGCTGTTTTTT.

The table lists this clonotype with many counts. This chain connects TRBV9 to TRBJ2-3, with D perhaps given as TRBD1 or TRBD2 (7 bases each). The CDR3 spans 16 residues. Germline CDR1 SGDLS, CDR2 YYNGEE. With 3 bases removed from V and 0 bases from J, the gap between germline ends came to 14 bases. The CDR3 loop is CASSAQGGGSTDTQYF. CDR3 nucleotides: TGTGCCAGCAGCGCCCAGGGGGGGGGAAGCACAGATACGCAGTATTTT. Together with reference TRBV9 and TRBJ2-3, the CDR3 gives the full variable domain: DSGVTQTPKHLITATGQRVTLRCSPRSGDLSVYWYQQSLDQGLQFLIQYYNGEERAKGNILERFSAQQFPDLHSELNLSSLELGDSALYFCASSAQGGGSTDTQYFGPGTRLTVL.

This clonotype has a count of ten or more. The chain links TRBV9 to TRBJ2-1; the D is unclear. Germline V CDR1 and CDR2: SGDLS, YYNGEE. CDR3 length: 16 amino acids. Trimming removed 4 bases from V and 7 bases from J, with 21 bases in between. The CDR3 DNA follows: TGTGCCAGCAGCCCCAGACTTATATCTGCGAGGAATGAGCAGTTCTTC. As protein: CASSPRLISARNEQFF.

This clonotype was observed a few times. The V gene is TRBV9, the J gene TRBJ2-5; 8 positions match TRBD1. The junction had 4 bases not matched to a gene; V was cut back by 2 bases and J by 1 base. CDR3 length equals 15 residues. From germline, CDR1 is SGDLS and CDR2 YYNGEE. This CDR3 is CASSVGQGRQETQYF. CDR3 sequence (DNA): TGTGCCAGCAGCGTTGGACAGGGCCGCCAAGAGACCCAGTACTTC.